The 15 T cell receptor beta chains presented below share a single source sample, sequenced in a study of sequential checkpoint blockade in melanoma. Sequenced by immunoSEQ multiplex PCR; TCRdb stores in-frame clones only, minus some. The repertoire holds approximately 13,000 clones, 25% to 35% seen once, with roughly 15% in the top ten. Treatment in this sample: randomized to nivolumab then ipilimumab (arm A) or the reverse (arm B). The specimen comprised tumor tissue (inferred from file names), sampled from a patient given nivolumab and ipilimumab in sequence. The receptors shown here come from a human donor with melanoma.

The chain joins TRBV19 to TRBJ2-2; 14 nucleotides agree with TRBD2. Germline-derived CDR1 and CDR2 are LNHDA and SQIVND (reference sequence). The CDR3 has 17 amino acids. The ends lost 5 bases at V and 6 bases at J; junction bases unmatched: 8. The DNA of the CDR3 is TGTGCCAGTAGTTGGGGACTAGCGGGAGACCGTTCCGGGGAGCTGTTTTTT. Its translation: CASSWGLAGDRSGELFF.

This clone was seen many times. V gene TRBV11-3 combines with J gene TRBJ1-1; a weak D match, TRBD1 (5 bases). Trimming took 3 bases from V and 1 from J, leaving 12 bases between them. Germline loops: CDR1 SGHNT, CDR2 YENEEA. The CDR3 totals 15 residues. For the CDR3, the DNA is TGTGCCAGCAGCTTGGGCGGGACGCCGAACACTGAAGCTTTCTTT. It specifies CASSLGGTPNTEAFF.

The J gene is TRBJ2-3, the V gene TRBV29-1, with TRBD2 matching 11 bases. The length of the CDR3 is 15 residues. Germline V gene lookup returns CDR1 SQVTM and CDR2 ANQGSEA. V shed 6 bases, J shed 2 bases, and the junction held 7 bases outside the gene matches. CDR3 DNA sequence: TGCAGCGTAGGTGGGACTAGCGGTCACACAGATACGCAGTATTTT. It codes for CSVGGTSGHTDTQYF.

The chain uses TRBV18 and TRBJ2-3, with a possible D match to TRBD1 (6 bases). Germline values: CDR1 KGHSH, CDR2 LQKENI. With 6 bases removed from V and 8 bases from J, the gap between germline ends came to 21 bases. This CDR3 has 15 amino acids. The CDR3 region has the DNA TGTGCCAGCTCCCCTAATCAGGGGAATAGAGCTACGCAGTATTTT. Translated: CASSPNQGNRATQYF.

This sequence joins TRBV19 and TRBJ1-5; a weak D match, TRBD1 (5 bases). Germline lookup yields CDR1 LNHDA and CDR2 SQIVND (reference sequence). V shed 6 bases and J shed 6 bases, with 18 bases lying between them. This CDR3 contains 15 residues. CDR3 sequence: CASSTGTTFSQPQHF. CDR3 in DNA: TGTGCCAGTAGCACGGGGACGACTTTTTCTCAGCCCCAGCATTTT.

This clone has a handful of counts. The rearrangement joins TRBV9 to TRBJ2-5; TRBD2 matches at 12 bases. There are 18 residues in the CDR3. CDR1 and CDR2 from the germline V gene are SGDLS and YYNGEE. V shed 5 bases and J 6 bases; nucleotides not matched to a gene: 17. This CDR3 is CASSEVGLAGGSKQTQYF. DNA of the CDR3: TGTGCCAGCAGTGAAGTGGGCCTAGCGGGAGGGTCGAAGCAGACCCAGTACTTC.

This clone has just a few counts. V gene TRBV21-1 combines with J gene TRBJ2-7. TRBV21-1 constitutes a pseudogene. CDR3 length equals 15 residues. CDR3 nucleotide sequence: TGTGCCAGCAGCCCCAGAGGGGGGTCTACCTACGAGCAGTACTTC. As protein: CASSPRGGSTYEQYF.

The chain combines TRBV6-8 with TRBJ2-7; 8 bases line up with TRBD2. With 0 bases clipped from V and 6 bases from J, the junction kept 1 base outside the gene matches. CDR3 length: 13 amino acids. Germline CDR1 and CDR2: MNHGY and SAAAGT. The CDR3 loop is CASSYSREAEQYF. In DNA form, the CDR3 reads TGTGCCAGCAGTTACTCGCGGGAGGCCGAGCAGTACTTC.

The CDR3 reads CASSNPGTNYGYTF. The CDR3 DNA sequence: TGTGCCAGTAGTAACCCTGGGACTAACTATGGCTACACCTTC. The J gene is TRBJ1-2, the V gene TRBV19; no clear D. Between the trimmed V and J ends, which lost 4 bases and 0 bases, there was a span of 9 bases. The CDR3 is 14 residues long. Germline CDR1 and CDR2: LNHDA and SQIVND (reference sequence). The full variable domain, with the rest looked up from reference TRBV19 and TRBJ1-2, is DGGITQSPKYLFRKEGQNVTLSCEQNLNHDAMYWYRQDPGQGLRLIYYSQIVNDFQKGDIAEGYSVSREKKESFPLTVTSAQKNPTAFYLCASSNPGTNYGYTFGSGTRLTVV.

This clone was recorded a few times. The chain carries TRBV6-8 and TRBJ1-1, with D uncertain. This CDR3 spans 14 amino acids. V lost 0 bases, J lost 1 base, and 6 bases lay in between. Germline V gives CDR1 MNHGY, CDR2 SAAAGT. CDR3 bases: TGTGCCAGCAGTTACTCGTTTACGAACACTGAAGCTTTCTTT. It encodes CASSYSFTNTEAFF.

In DNA, the CDR3 is TGCGCCAGCAGTGAACGTCGTTTTGGGGATGTAGCCAAAAACATTCAGTACTTC. Its translation: CASSERRFGDVAKNIQYF. The chain couples TRBV10-2 to TRBJ2-4, with D unclear. Germline values: CDR1 WSHSY, CDR2 SAAADI. This CDR3 is 18 amino acids long. Between the trimmed V and J ends, which lost 3 bases and 0 bases, there was a span of 18 bases.

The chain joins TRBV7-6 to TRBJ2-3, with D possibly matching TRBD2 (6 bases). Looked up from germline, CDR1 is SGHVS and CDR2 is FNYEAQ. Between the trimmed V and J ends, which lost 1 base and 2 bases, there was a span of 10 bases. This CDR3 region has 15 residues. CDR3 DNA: TGTGCCAGCAGCTTAGTGACGCGGGACACAGATACGCAGTATTTT. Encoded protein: CASSLVTRDTDTQYF.

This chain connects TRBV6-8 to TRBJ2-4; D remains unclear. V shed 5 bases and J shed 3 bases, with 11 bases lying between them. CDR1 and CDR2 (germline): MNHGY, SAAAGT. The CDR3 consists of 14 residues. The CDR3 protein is CASSERGGKNIQYF. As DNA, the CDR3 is TGTGCCAGCAGTGAGCGCGGTGGCAAAAACATTCAGTACTTC.

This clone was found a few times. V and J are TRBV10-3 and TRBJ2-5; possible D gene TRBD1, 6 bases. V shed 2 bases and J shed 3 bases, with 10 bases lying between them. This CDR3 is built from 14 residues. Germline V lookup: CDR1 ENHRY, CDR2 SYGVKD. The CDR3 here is CAISEGTGKETQYF. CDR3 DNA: TGTGCCATCAGTGAGGGCACAGGGAAAGAGACCCAGTACTTC.

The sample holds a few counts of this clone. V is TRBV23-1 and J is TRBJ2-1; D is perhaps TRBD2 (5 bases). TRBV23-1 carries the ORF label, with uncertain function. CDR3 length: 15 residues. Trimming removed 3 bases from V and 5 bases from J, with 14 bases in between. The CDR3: CASSHRGELNNEQFF. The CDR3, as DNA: TGCGCCAGCAGTCATCGGGGAGAGTTGAACAATGAGCAGTTCTTC.